The TCR beta chain under discussion was sequenced for a study of PD-1 blockade in classical Hodgkin lymphoma. Time point specified: cycle 4 day 1 (C4D1), after 6 weeks of nivolumab. Patients all relapsed after autologous stem cell transplantation, and there was variation in brentuximab vedotin exposure. Study results and caveats: Reported findings placed baseline TCR diversity lower in newly diagnosed patients (compared with healthy donors). Only CD4+ TCR diversity, not CD8+, had risen significantly by C4D1.

Sequenced by immunoSEQ multiplex PCR; TCRdb stores in-frame clones only, minus some. The sample has approximately 61,000 clones; 70% to 90% are singletons. A word on this clone: Its antigen is not identified.

Sequencing was performed on peripheral blood mononuclear cells (PBMCs), taken before the fourth cycle of nivolumab. The receptor was derived from a human donor with classical Hodgkin lymphoma.

The CDR3 protein is CASSLRGQWASDTQYF. Written as DNA, the CDR3 is TGCGCCAGCAGCTTAAGGGGACAGTGGGCATCAGATACGCAGTATTTT. V usage is TRBV5-1 and J usage is TRBJ2-3, with TRBD1 matching over 7 bases. The junction had 10 bases not matched to a gene; V was cut back by 2 bases and J by 4 bases. This CDR3 is 16 amino acids long. Germline lookup yields CDR1 SGHRS and CDR2 YFSETQ.